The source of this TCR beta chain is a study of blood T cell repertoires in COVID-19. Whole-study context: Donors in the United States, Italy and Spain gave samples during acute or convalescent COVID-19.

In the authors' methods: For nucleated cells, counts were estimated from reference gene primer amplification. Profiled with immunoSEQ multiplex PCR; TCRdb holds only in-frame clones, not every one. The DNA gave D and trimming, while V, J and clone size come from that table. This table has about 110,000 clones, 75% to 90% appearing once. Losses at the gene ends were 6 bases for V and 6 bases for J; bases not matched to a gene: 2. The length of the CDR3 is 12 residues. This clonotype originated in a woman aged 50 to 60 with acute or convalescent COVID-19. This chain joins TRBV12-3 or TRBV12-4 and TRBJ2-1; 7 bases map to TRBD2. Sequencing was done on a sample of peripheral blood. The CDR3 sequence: CASRGTINEQFF. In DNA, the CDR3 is TGTGCCAGCAGAGGGACTATCAATGAGCAGTTCTTC.